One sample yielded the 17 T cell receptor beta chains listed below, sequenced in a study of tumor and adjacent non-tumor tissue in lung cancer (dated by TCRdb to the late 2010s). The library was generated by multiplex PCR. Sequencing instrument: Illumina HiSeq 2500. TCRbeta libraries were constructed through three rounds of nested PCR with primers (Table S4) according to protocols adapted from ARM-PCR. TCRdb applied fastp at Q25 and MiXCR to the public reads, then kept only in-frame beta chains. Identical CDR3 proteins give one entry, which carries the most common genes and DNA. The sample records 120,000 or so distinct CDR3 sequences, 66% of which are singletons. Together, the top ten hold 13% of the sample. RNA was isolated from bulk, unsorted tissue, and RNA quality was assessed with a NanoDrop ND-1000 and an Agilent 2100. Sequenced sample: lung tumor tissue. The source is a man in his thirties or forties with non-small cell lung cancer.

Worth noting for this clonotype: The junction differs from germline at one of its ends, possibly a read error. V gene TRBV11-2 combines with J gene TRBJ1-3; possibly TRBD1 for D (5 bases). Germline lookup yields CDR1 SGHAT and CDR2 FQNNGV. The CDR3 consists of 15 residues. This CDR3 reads CASSAERGSRNTIYF. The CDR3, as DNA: TGTGCCAGCAGCGCTGAGAGGGGCTCTAGAAACACCATATATTTT.

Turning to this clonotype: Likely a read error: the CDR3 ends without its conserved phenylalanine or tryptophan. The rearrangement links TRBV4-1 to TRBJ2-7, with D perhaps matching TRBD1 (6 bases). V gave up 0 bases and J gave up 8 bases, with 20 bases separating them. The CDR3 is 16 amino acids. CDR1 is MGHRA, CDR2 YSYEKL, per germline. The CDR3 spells CASSQDEMGQTYKQYL. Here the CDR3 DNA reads TGCGCCAGCAGCCAAGATGAGATGGGACAAACCTATAAGCAGTACTTG.

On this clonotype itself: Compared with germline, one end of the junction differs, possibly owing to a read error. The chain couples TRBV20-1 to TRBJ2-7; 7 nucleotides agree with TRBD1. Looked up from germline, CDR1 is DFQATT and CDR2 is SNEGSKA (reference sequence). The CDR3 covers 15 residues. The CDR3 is CSARGGQVNFYEQYF. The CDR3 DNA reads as TGCAGCGCTAGAGGCGGACAGGTGAATTTCTACGAGCAGTACTTC.

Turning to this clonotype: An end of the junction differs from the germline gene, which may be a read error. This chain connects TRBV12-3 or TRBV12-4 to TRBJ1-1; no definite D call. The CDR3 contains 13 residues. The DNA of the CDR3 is TGTGTCAGCAGTACCCCAGCGAACACTGAAGCTTTCTTT. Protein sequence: CVSSTPANTEAFF.

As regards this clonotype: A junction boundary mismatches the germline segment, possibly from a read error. The CDR3, as DNA: TGCGGTGCTACCGGGACTAGCGGGGTCAGCTCCTACAATGAGCAGTTCTTC. Encoded protein: CGATGTSGVSSYNEQFF. V and J are TRBV20-1 and TRBJ2-1, with TRBD2 matching 13 bases. This CDR3 comprises 17 residues. The germline V gene encodes CDR1 DFQATT and CDR2 SNEGSKA (reference sequence).

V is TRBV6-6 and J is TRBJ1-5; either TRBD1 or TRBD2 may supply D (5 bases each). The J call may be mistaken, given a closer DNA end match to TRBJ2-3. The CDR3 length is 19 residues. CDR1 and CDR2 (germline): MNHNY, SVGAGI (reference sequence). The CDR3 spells CASSHIRGRTSGGSQPQYF. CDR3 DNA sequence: TGTGCCAGCAGTCATATTAGGGGACGGACCTCTGGAGGCAGTCAGCCCCAGTATTTT.

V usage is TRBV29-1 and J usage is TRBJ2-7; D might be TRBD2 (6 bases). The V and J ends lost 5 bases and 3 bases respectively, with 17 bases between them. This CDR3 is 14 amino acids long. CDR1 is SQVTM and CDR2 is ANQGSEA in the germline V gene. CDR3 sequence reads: CSVHEGAGYYEQYF. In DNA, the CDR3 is TGCAGCGTTCATGAAGGGGCGGGATACTACGAGCAGTACTTC.

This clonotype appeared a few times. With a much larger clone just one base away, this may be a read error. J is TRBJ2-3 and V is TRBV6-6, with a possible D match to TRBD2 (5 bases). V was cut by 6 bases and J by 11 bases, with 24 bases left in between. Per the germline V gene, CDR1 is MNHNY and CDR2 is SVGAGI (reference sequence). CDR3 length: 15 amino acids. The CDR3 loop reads CASSPFEGPAVVQYF. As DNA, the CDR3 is TGTGCCAGCAGCCCCTTTGAGGGCCCTGCCGTAGTGCAGTATTTT.

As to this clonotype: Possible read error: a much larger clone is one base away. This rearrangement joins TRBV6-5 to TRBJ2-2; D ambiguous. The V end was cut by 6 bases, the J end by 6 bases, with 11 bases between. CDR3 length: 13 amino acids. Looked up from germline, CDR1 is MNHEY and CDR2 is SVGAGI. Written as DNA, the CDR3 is TGTGCCAGCAGGATACATGGGGCCGGGGAGCTGTTTTTT. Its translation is CASRIHGAGELFF.

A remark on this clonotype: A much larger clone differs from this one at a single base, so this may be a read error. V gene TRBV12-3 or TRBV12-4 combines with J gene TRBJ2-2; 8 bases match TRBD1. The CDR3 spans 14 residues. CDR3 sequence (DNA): TGTGCCAGCAGCGACAACAGGGGGTCCGGGAAGCTGTTTTTT. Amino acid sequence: CASSDNRGSGKLFF.

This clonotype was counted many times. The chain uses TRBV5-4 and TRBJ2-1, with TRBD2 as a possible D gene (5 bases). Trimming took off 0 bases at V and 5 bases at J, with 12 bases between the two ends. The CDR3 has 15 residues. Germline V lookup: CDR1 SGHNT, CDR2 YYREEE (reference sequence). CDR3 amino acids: CASSLGLSRDNEQFF. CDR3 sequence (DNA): TGTGCCAGCAGCTTGGGACTATCGAGGGACAATGAGCAGTTCTTC.

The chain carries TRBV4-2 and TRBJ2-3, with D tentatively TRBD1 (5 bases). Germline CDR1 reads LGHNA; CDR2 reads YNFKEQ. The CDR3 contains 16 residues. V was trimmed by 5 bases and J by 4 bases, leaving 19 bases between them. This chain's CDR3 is CASSSTGVVDADTQYF. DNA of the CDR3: TGTGCCAGCAGCTCAACAGGAGTGGTGGACGCAGATACGCAGTATTTT.

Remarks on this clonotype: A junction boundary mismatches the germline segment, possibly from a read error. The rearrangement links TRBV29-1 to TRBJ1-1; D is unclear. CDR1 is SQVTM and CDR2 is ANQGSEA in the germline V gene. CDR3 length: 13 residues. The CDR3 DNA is TGCAACGTTGATGCAGCGCTGGACACTGAAGCTTTCTTT. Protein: CNVDAALDTEAFF.

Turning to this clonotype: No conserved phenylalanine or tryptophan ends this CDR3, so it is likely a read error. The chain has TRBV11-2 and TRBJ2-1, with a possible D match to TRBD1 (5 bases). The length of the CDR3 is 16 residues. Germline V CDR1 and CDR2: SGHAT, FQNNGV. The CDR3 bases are TGTGCCTGCAGCTTAGACAGTGGTTGGGTCAGCGATGAGCAGTTCTTA. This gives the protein CACSLDSGWVSDEQFL.

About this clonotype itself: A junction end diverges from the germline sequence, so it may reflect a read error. The chain's CDR3 is CAISEAGGTNTHYF. The CDR3 region has the DNA TGTGCCATCAGTGAAGCGGGGGGCACAAATACGCACTATTTT. The chain recombines TRBV6-4 with TRBJ2-3; 9 nucleotides match TRBD2. This CDR3 has 14 residues. Germline lookup yields CDR1 MRHNA and CDR2 SNTAGT.

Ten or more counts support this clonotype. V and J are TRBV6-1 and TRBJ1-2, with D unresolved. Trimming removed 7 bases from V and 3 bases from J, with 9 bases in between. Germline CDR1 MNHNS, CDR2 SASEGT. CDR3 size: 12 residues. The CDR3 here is CASIWADYGYTF. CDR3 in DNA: TGTGCCAGCATTTGGGCAGACTATGGCTACACCTTC.

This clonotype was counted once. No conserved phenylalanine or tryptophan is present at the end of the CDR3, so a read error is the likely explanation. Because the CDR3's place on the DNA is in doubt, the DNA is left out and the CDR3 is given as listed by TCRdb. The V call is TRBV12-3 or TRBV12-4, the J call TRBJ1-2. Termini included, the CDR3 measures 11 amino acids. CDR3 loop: CASSLGTDYIL.